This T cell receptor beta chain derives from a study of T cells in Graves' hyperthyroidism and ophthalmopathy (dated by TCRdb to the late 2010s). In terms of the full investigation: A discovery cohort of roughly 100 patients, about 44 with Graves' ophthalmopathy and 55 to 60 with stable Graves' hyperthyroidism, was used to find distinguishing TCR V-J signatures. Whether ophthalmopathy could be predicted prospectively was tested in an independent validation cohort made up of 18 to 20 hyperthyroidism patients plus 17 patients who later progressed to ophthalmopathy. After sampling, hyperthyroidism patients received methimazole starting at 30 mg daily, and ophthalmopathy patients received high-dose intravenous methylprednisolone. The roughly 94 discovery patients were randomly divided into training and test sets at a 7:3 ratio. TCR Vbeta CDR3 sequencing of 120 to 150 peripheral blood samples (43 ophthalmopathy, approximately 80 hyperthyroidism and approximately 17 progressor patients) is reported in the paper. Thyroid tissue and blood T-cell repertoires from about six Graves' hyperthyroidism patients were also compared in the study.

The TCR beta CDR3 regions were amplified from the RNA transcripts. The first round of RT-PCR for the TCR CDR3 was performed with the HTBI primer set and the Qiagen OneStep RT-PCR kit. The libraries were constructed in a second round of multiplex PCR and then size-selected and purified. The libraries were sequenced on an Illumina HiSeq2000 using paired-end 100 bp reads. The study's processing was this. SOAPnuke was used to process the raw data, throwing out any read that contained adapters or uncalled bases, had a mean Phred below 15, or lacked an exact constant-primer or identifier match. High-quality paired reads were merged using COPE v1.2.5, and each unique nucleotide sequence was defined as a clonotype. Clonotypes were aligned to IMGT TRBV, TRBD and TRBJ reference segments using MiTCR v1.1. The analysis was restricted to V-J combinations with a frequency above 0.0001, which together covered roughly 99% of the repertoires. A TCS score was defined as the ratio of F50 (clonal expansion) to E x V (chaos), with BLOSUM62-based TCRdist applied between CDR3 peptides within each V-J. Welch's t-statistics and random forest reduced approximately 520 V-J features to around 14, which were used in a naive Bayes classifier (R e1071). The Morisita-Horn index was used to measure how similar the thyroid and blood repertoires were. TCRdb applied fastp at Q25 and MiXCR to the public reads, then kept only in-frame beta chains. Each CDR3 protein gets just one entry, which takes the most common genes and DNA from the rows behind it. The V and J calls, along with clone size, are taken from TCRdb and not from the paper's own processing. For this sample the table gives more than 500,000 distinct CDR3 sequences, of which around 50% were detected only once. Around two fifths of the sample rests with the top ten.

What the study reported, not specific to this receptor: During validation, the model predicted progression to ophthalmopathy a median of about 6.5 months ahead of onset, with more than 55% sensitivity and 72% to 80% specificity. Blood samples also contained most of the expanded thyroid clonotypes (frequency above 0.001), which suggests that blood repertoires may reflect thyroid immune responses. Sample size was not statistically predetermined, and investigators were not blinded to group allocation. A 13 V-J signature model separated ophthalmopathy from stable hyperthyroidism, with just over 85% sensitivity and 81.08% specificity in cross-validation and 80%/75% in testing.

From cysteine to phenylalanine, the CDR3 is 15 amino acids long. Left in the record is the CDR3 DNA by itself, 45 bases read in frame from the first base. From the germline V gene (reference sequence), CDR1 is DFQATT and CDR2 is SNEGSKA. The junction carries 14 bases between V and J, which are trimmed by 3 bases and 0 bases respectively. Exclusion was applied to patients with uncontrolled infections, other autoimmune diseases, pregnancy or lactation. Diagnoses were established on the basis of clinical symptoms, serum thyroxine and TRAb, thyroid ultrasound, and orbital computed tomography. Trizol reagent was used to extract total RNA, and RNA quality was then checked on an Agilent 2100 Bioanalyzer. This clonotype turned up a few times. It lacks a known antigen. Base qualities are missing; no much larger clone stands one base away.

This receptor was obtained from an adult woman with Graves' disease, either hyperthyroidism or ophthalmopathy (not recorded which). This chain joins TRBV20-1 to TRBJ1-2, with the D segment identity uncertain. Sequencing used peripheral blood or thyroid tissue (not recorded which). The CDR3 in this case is CSARIKVGANYGYTF. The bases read TGCAGTGCTAGGATAAAGGTTGGGGCTAACTATGGCTACACCTTC.